Listed below are T cell receptor beta chains from one sample, sequenced in a study of shared clonotypes between healthy human individuals. Sequencing used immunoSEQ multiplex PCR; TCRdb keeps in-frame clones, though not all of them. Found here are over 800,000 clones, 92% of them singletons; the top ten hold 20% to 30%. Sequenced: naive CD8+ T cells sorted from blood. These receptors were taken from a man younger than 45 in good health. Each CDR3 is given with its conserved first and last residue. D genes are given only for firm matches. Size values are once, few and many counts, or a class for expanded clones, and some rows have none.

v_gene: TRBV7-9; abundance: NA; d_gene: NA; j_gene: TRBJ2-4; CDR3nt: TGTGCCAGTCTGGGACGAAACATTCAGTACTTC; CDR3aa: CASLGRNIQYF
v_gene: TRBV18; abundance: NA; d_gene: TRBD1; j_gene: TRBJ2-3; CDR3nt: TGTGCCAGCTCACCAAACGCCGGACAGGGGCGCACAGATACGCAGTATTTT; CDR3aa: CASSPNAGQGRTDTQYF
v_gene: TRBV27; abundance: NA; d_gene: TRBD2; j_gene: TRBJ2-1; CDR3nt: TGTGCCAGCAGTTCACTAGCGGGCCAAACCTACAATGAGCAGTTCTTC; CDR3aa: CASSSLAGQTYNEQFF
v_gene: TRBV27; abundance: NA; d_gene: TRBD1; j_gene: TRBJ1-1; CDR3nt: TGTGCCAGCAGGCTACTTCTGGGACAGGGTACTGAAGCTTTCTTT; CDR3aa: CASRLLLGQGTEAFF
v_gene: TRBV4-3; abundance: NA; d_gene: NA; j_gene: TRBJ2-3; CDR3nt: TGCGCCAGCAGCCCCTTCCTGACTCCCACAGATACGCAGTATTTT; CDR3aa: CASSPFLTPTDTQYF
v_gene: TRBV19; abundance: NA; d_gene: NA; j_gene: TRBJ2-6; CDR3nt: TGTGCCAGTAGTTGGGCTCTATCTGGGGCCAACGTCCTGACTTTC; CDR3aa: CASSWALSGANVLTF
v_gene: TRBV4-1; abundance: NA; d_gene: TRBD2; j_gene: TRBJ2-7; CDR3nt: TGCGCCAGCAGCCCAAGCGGGAGCTACGAGCAGTACTTC; CDR3aa: CASSPSGSYEQYF
v_gene: TRBV29-1; abundance: NA; d_gene: NA; j_gene: TRBJ2-7; CDR3nt: TGCAGCGTTGACGGTAACTACGAGCAGTACTTC; CDR3aa: CSVDGNYEQYF
v_gene: TRBV7-9; abundance: NA; d_gene: NA; j_gene: TRBJ1-4; CDR3nt: TGTGCCAGCAGCCCACTTAGGGCCACAACTAATGAAAAACTGTTTTTT; CDR3aa: CASSPLRATTNEKLFF
v_gene: TRBV6-5; abundance: few; d_gene: TRBD1; j_gene: TRBJ1-2; CDR3nt: TGTGCCAGCAGTTACCAAATGGACAGGCTCAATGGCTACACCTTC; CDR3aa: CASSYQMDRLNGYTF
v_gene: TRBV5-1; abundance: NA; d_gene: NA; j_gene: TRBJ2-7; CDR3nt: TGCGCCAGCAGCATAGGGACGGCAACCTACGAGCAGTACTTC; CDR3aa: CASSIGTATYEQYF
v_gene: TRBV6-4; abundance: NA; d_gene: TRBD1; j_gene: TRBJ2-1; CDR3nt: TGTGCCAGCAGTGACGGACCGGGACAGTGGAATGAGCAGTTCTTC; CDR3aa: CASSDGPGQWNEQFF
v_gene: TRBV7-9; abundance: NA; d_gene: TRBD2; j_gene: TRBJ2-7; CDR3nt: TGTGCCAGCAGCTTGACTAGCGGACTCTACGAGCAGTACTTC; CDR3aa: CASSLTSGLYEQYF
v_gene: TRBV6-1; abundance: NA; d_gene: NA; j_gene: TRBJ2-2; CDR3nt: TGTGCCAGCAGGGGACCCGCCGGGGAGCTGTTTTTT; CDR3aa: CASRGPAGELFF
v_gene: TRBV29-1; abundance: NA; d_gene: TRBD2; j_gene: TRBJ2-5; CDR3nt: TGCAGCGTAGGGGGACTAGCGGGGATCCAAGAGACCCAGTACTTC; CDR3aa: CSVGGLAGIQETQYF
v_gene: TRBV27; abundance: NA; d_gene: NA; j_gene: TRBJ2-5; CDR3nt: TGTGCCAGCAGTTTAGCTCAACCTATAAAACAAGAGACCCAGTACTTC; CDR3aa: CASSLAQPIKQETQYF
v_gene: TRBV6-5; abundance: NA; d_gene: NA; j_gene: TRBJ1-1; CDR3nt: TGTGCCAGCAGTTCTTCAGGGCCCACTGAAGCTTTCTTT; CDR3aa: CASSSSGPTEAFF